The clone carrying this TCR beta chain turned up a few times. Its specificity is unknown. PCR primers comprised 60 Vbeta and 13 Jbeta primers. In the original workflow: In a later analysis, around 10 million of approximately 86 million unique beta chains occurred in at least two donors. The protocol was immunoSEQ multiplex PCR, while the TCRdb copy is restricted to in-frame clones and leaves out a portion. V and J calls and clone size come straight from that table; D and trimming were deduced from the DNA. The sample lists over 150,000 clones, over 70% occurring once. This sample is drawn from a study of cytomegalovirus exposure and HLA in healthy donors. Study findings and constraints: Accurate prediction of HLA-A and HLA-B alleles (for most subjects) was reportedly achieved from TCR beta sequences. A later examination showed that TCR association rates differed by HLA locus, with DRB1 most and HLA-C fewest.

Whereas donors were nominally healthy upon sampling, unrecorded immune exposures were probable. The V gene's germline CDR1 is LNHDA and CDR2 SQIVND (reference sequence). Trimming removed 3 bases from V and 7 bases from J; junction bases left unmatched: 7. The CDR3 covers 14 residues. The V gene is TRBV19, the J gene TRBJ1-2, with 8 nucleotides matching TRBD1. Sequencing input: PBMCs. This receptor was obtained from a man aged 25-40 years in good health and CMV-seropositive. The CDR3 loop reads CASSISQGAGGYTF. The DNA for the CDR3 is TGTGCCAGTAGTATCTCTCAGGGGGCAGGTGGCTACACCTTC.